This T cell receptor beta chain was documented in a study of tumor and adjacent non-tumor tissue in lung cancer. This CDR3 region has 14 residues. Trimming removed 5 bases from V and 6 bases from J; junction bases left unmatched: 10. CDR1 and CDR2 (germline): SQVTM, ANQGSEA. No cell sorting was done before RNA was extracted from the tissue. The normal lung tissue was taken more than 3 cm from the tumor edge. Chemotherapy-naive patients with new lung cancer underwent thoracic surgery in China, August–late 2014. Worth noting for this clonotype: Its antigen is not identified. The CDR3 does not end in the conserved phenylalanine or tryptophan, so this is likely a read error.

The library came from three nested PCR rounds adapted from ARM-PCR protocols. Each CDR3 protein gets one entry after TCRdb re-called the multiplex PCR reads with MiXCR. The sample holds about 67,000 distinct CDR3 sequences, 75% to 85% seen once. Whole-study findings and limits: Shorter survival was associated with higher TCR diversity in tumors. In normal lung, the top 100 clones were significantly more dominant than in tumor.

The source is a man aged 55 to 69 with non-small cell lung cancer. The chain combines TRBV29-1 with TRBJ2-1, with 7 bases lining up with TRBD2. Sample: distant non-tumor lung tissue. The CDR3 DNA reads as TGCAGCGTTCTGACTAGCAGGAGCGTCAATGAGCAGTTCTTA. It codes for CSVLTSRSVNEQFL.